This T cell receptor (beta chain) was recovered during a study of blood T cells in healthy people across ages. Study-wide findings and caveats: Comparison with aged donors showed that long-lived donors had more naive CD4+ cells and higher diversity.

Alongside a J-beta primer mix, a sample-barcoded 5' primer served in a second PCR lasting roughly 6 to 11 cycles. TCRdb redid the calling of the 5' RACE reads with MiXCR, one entry per CDR3 protein. The sample gives around 990,000 distinct CDR3 sequences, more than 30% of which show up once; around 13% is in the top ten. The V gene's germline CDR1 is DFQATT and CDR2 SNEGSKA (reference sequence). Trimming removed 4 bases at V and 7 bases at J, with 20 bases between. CDR3 length: 15 residues. On this clonotype: The target antigen is unknown.

This chain connects TRBV20-1 to TRBJ1-5; D not certain. This clonotype was obtained from a man younger than 35 in good health. Sequencing was carried out using blood. For the CDR3, the DNA is TGCAGTGCTACATTAACGACAACGATCGACCAGCCCCAGCATTTT. This encodes CSATLTTTIDQPQHF.